These T cell receptor beta chains were read from a single sample in a study of blood T cell repertoires in COVID-19. Assay: immunoSEQ multiplex PCR; the TCRdb copy retains only in-frame clones and omits some. Of some 150,000 clones listed, around four fifths were seen once; the top ten hold about 38%. Sequencing used peripheral blood. The receptors here all came from a human donor in a cohort sampled during active COVID-19. Both conserved end residues are part of each CDR3. Each record gives: V gene, J gene, CDR3 length, D gene, clone size, CDR3 protein, CDR3 DNA. The D gene is left open where the match is weak. Only part of the rows carry a size: once, few, many, or a class if the clone is expanded.

TRBV5-6,TRBJ1-4,16,-,-,CASSIKTGSVGEKLFF,TGTGCCAGCAGCATAAAAACAGGGAGTGTAGGAGAAAAACTGTTTTTT
TRBV4-2,TRBJ2-7,14,-,many,CASSQESGGDEQYF,TGTGCCAGCAGCCAAGAGTCCGGGGGAGACGAGCAGTACTTC
TRBV2,TRBJ2-5,13,TRBD2,-,CASRAGGSETQYF,TGTGCCAGCAGGGCCGGGGGGTCAGAGACCCAGTACTTC
TRBV5-1,TRBJ1-1,13,-,-,CASSLQMNTEAFF,TGCGCCAGCAGCTTGCAAATGAACACTGAAGCTTTCTTT
TRBV28,TRBJ2-1,19,TRBD2,-,CASSHGTSGGRFRGNEQFF,TGTGCCAGCAGCCATGGGACTAGCGGGGGCCGCTTTAGGGGAAATGAGCAGTTCTTC
TRBV7-8,TRBJ1-2,15,-,-,CASSLLDRQNYGYTF,TGTGCCAGCAGCTTACTTGACAGACAGAACTATGGCTACACCTTC
TRBV18,TRBJ1-5,15,-,-,CASSPRSGGNQPQHF,TGTGCCAGCTCACCACGATCGGGGGGCAATCAGCCCCAGCATTTT
TRBV29-1,TRBJ2-1,15,TRBD2,-,CSVEASGGPYNEQFF,TGCAGCGTTGAGGCTAGCGGGGGACCCTACAATGAGCAGTTCTTC
TRBV3-1/TRBV3-2,TRBJ1-6,17,-,-,CASSQPRRGRRHSPLHF,TGTGCCAGCAGCCAACCCCGACGCGGAAGGAGGCATTCACCCCTCCACTTT
TRBV7-2,TRBJ1-2,14,TRBD1,-,CASSYRDRALGYTF,TGTGCCAGCAGCTATCGGGACAGGGCCCTTGGCTACACCTTC
TRBV13,TRBJ2-2,15,-,-,CASSSWTTYTGELFF,TGTGCCAGCAGCTCTTGGACTACTTACACCGGGGAGCTGTTTTTT
TRBV6-4,TRBJ2-5,15,TRBD2,-,CASSEYGGNQETQYF,TGTGCCAGCAGTGAATACGGGGGGAACCAAGAGACCCAGTACTTC
TRBV7-6,TRBJ1-2,16,-,medium-sized,CASSKERGLHNYGYTF,TGTGCCAGCAGCAAAGAAAGAGGGCTGCATAACTATGGCTACACCTTC
TRBV28,TRBJ1-6,13,-,-,CAGGGSYNSPLHF,TGTGCCGGGGGGGGATCCTATAATTCACCCCTCCACTTT
TRBV19,TRBJ2-4,15,TRBD2,once,CASSIVGSGDYIQYF,TGTGCCAGTAGTATAGTCGGAAGCGGGGACTACATTCAGTACTTC
TRBV5-1,TRBJ2-7,15,TRBD1,-,CASSSTGQNSYEQYF,TGCGCCAGCAGCTCGACAGGGCAGAACTCCTACGAGCAGTACTTC
TRBV7-2,TRBJ1-2,15,TRBD1,-,CASSARDREIGGYTF,TGTGCCAGCAGCGCCCGGGACAGGGAGATTGGTGGCTACACCTTC